The clone carrying this T cell receptor beta chain was counted once. The ends lost 3 bases at V and 1 base at J; junction bases unmatched: 7. Per germline, CDR1 SNHLY and CDR2 FYNNEI. The CDR3 is 16 amino acids. The source of the sample is a study of blood T cell repertoires in COVID-19. The wider study: From T cells, B-cell-depleted T cells, or PBMCs came the material, which was cDNA or gDNA.

This table comes from immunoSEQ multiplex PCR, and its TCRdb copy is limited to in-frame clones, with some not included. Found here are roughly 260,000 clones, around nine tenths of them singletons; the top ten hold about 10%. The chain uses TRBV2 and TRBJ2-5, with 8 bases that match TRBD2. The clonotype originates from a man aged 35 to 55 who had recovered from COVID-19. Source material: peripheral blood. CDR3 in DNA: TGTGCCAGCAGTGACATTCGGGGGGGAGGCCAAGAGACCCAGTACTTC. As protein: CASSDIRGGGQETQYF.